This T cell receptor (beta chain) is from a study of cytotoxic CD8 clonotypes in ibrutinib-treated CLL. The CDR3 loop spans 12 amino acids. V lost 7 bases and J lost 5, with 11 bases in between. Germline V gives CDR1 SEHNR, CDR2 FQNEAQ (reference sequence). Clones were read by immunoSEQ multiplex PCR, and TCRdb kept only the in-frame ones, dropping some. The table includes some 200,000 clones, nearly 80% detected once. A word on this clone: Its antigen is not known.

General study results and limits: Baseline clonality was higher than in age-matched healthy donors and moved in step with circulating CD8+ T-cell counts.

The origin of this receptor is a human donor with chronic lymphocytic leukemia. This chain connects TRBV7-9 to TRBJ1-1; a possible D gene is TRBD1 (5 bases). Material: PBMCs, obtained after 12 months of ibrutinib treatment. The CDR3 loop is CASTLGGTEAFF. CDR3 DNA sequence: TGTGCCAGCACCCTGGGGGGGACTGAAGCTTTCTTT.